This entry concerns a single TCR beta chain. The antigen is undetermined. The CDR3 runs to 16 residues. After removal of 6 bases from V and 0 bases from J, the junction contained 9 bases not matched to a gene. The data stem from a study of T cell repertoires in cytomegalovirus infection. Study-level background: Matching HLA type, along with CMV infection, was indicated by public TCR beta signatures.

Study observations and caveats: The ex vivo response was dominated by HLA-C-restricted CMV-specific TCR beta clonotypes. Public TCR beta family frequency separated CMV-and-HLA carriers, including in an independent cohort.

TCRdb reanalysed the reads using MiXCR and keeps one entry per CDR3 protein. The sample contains 200,000 to 300,000 distinct CDR3 sequences, roughly an eighth of which appear only once. V gene TRBV12-3 or TRBV12-4 combines with J gene TRBJ1-1, with 8 bases fitting TRBD1. The sequenced sample was PBMCs. The receptor's source is a human donor in good health (CMV status not recorded). Some clones in this sample may be carry-over from other donors' samples. CDR3 DNA sequence: TGTGCCAGCAGGGCCTTGACAGGGGACCTGAACACTGAAGCTTTCTTT. This encodes CASRALTGDLNTEAFF.